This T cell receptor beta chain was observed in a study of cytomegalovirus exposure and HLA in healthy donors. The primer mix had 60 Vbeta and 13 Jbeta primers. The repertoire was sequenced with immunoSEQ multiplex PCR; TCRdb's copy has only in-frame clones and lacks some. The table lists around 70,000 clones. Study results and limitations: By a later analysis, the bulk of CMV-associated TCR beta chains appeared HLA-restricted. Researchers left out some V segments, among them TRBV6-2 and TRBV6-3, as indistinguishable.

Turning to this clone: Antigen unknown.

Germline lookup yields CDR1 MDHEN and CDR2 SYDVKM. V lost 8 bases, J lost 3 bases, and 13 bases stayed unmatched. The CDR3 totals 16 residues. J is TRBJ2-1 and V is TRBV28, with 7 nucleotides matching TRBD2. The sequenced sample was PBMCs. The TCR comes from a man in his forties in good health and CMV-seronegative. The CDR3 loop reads CASRSMAGARYNEQFF. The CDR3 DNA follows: TGTGCCAGCCGAAGCATGGCGGGAGCCCGCTACAATGAGCAGTTCTTC.